What follows describes a single T cell receptor (beta chain). V lost 3 bases to trimming and J lost 8 bases, with 9 bases between them. In germline, CDR1 is MNHEY, CDR2 SVGEGT. The CDR3 contains 12 residues. This entry belongs to a study of blood T cell repertoires in COVID-19. Study context: PBMCs, B-cell-depleted T cells, or T cells were the source of the cDNA or gDNA that made up the material.

In the original workflow: From reference gene primer amplification, estimates of nucleated cell counts were derived. Some clones are missing from TCRdb's copy, which holds only in-frame ones; the method was immunoSEQ multiplex PCR. V and J calls and clone size are those listed in that table; D and trimming were worked out from the DNA. The sample contains a few hundred thousand clones, about 80% of which appear only once. Sequenced: PBMCs or T cells enriched from blood (not recorded which). The TCR was taken from a man aged 35-49 years who had recovered from COVID-19. The gene calls are TRBV6-2 or TRBV6-3 and TRBJ2-3; D gene uncertain. Written as DNA, the CDR3 is TGTGCCAGCAGTTATTTCGGTAGTACGCAGTATTTT. It codes for CASSYFGSTQYF.